This TCR beta chain was sequenced in a study of PD-1 blockade in classical Hodgkin lymphoma. Brentuximab vedotin exposure varied, and every patient relapsed after autologous stem cell transplantation. Out of thawed PBMCs, magnetic negative selection purified CD4+ T cells. CDR3 size: 16 residues. Trimming removed 7 bases from V and 0 bases from J, with 16 bases in between. CDR1 SGHAT and CDR2 FQNNGV come from the germline V gene. Only in-frame clones appear in the TCRdb table, and some are missing; sequencing was by immunoSEQ multiplex PCR. The sample contains about 7,000 clones, roughly 79% of which appear only once.

The J gene is TRBJ1-3, the V gene TRBV11-2; the D gene is possibly TRBD1 (6 bases). The sequenced sample was CD4+ T cells from blood, obtained at baseline. The TCR originated in a human donor with classical Hodgkin lymphoma. The CDR3 region is CASTRGRPFSGNTIYF. CDR3 in DNA: TGTGCCAGCACCAGGGGCCGCCCATTCTCTGGAAACACCATATATTTT. Based on the CDR3 plus reference TRBV11-2 and TRBJ1-3, the full variable domain is EAGVAQSPRYKIIEKRQSVAFWCNPISGHATLYWYQQILGQGPKLLIQFQNNGVVDDSQLPKDRFSAERLKGVDSTLKIQPAKLEDSAVYLCASTRGRPFSGNTIYFGEGSWLTVV.